Listed here are 20 T cell receptor beta chains from one sample, sequenced in a study of blood T cells in healthy people across ages. A second about 7 to 11 cycle PCR used barcoded and J-beta primers. TCRdb fed the 5' RACE reads into MiXCR, producing one record per CDR3 protein. The sample holds roughly 900,000 distinct CDR3 sequences, about 48% seen once. Source material: blood. All receptors derive from a man aged 30 to 39 in good health.

The gene calls are TRBV27 and TRBJ2-5; D not certain. The CDR3 has 14 residues. The V and J ends lost 1 base and 5 bases respectively, with 11 bases between them. CDR1 and CDR2 (germline): MNHEY, SMNVEV (reference sequence). The CDR3 loop reads CASSLWANQETQYF. In DNA form, the CDR3 reads TGTGCCAGCAGTTTATGGGCGAATCAGGAGACCCAGTACTTC.

In this sample, this clonotype turned up once. The V gene is TRBV7-3, the J gene TRBJ1-2; TRBD1 matches 8 bases. After removal of 5 bases from V and 6 bases from J, the junction contained 11 bases not matched to a gene. The CDR3 contains 15 residues. The germline CDR1 and CDR2 sequences are SGHTA and FQGTGA. The chain's CDR3 is CASSPTQGGYDGYTF. CDR3 DNA: TGTGCCAGCAGCCCGACACAGGGGGGGTACGATGGCTACACCTTC. Using reference TRBV7-3 and TRBJ1-2 for the parts outside the CDR3, the full variable domain is GAGVSQTPSNKVTEKGKYVELRCDPISGHTALYWYRQSLGQGPEFLIYFQGTGAADDSGLPNDRFFAVRPEGSVSTLKIQRTERGDSAVYLCASSPTQGGYDGYTFGSGTRLTVV.

Only a few counts were recorded for this clonotype. The chain employs TRBV20-1 and TRBJ1-2, with D unresolved. Trimming stripped 1 base from V and 2 bases from J, with 11 bases between. This CDR3 contains 14 residues. Germline V gene sequence: CDR1 DFQATT, CDR2 SNEGSKA (reference sequence). The CDR3 nucleotides are TGCAGTGCTAGAGTTGACACCGGGAACTATGGCTACACCTTC. Translated, it gives CSARVDTGNYGYTF.

The chain joins TRBV30 to TRBJ2-5; tentative D call: TRBD2 (5 bases). The CDR3 totals 13 residues. Deletions cut 0 bases from V and 5 bases from J, with 10 bases between. Germline loops: CDR1 GTSNPN, CDR2 SVGIG (reference sequence). The CDR3: CAWSVTGLETQYF. The CDR3, as DNA: TGTGCCTGGAGTGTAACGGGGTTGGAGACCCAGTACTTC.

This clonotype turned up a few times. The genes are TRBV6-4 and TRBJ2-7; perhaps D is TRBD1 or TRBD2 (7 bases each). V gave up 6 bases and J gave up 3 bases, with 18 bases separating them. The CDR3 extends over 15 amino acids. The germline V gene encodes CDR1 MRHNA and CDR2 SNTAGT. CDR3 residues: CASSEFSGGGYEQYF. The CDR3 bases are TGTGCCAGCAGCGAATTTTCAGGGGGGGGCTACGAGCAGTACTTC.

CDR3 amino acids: CASSVRGQGTGELFF. The DNA for the CDR3 is TGTGCCAGCAGCGTACGCGGACAGGGCACCGGGGAGCTGTTTTTT. This chain joins TRBV9 and TRBJ2-2; 8 nucleotides line up with TRBD1. Per the germline V gene, CDR1 is SGDLS and CDR2 is YYNGEE. Trimming took 1 base from V and 4 from J; bases not matched to a gene: 3. The CDR3 consists of 15 residues.

The gene calls are TRBV12-3 or TRBV12-4 and TRBJ1-5; D uncertain. V was shortened by 6 bases and J by 4 bases, with 13 bases between the two germline ends. The CDR3 spans 14 residues. CDR3 loop: CASSSEYINQPQHF. CDR3 sequence (DNA): TGTGCCAGCAGCTCCGAGTACATAAATCAGCCCCAGCATTTT.

This clonotype has a handful of counts. V usage is TRBV7-9 and J usage is TRBJ2-1; D is perhaps TRBD1 (6 bases). CDR1 is SEHNR and CDR2 is FQNEAQ in the germline V gene (reference sequence). The CDR3 runs 16 residues. Trimming cost V 8 bases and J 3 bases, with 20 bases left between them. CDR3: CASYYWGQDLYNEQFF. In DNA form, the CDR3 reads TGTGCCAGCTACTATTGGGGGCAGGACCTCTACAATGAGCAGTTCTTC.

This clonotype was seen a handful of times. V usage is TRBV4-1 and J usage is TRBJ2-7; D gene uncertain. Trimming stripped 1 base from V and 3 bases from J, with 13 bases between. The CDR3 is 15 residues long. Germline V gene sequence: CDR1 MGHRA, CDR2 YSYEKL. In DNA form, the CDR3 reads TGCGCCAGCAGCCAAGTGGCACAGTCTTTCTACGAGCAGTACTTC. Protein sequence: CASSQVAQSFYEQYF.

Comment on this clonotype: A much larger clone differs by one base, so this may be a read error. The V gene is TRBV27, the J gene TRBJ2-1; 10 nucleotides align to TRBD1. CDR1 MNHEY and CDR2 SMNVEV come from the germline V gene (reference sequence). This CDR3 comprises 13 residues. The DNA of the CDR3 is TGTACCATCTGGGACAGGGGTTGGAATGAGCAGTTCTTC. It codes for CTIWDRGWNEQFF.

This clonotype counts as medium-sized. The rearrangement links TRBV20-1 to TRBJ1-2; 7 bases are a match to TRBD1. J gave up 8 bases and V 5 bases, and 8 bases lay outside the gene matches. The CDR3 loop spans 12 amino acids. Germline V gives CDR1 DFQATT, CDR2 SNEGSKA (reference sequence). The CDR3, as DNA: TGCAGTGCTCCCACCGGGACAGACGGCTACACCTTC. Translated, it gives CSAPTGTDGYTF.

The chain couples TRBV5-5 to TRBJ2-7, with D hard to call. Germline CDR1 is SGHKS and CDR2 is YYEKEE (reference sequence). This CDR3 comprises 14 residues. V lost 5 bases and J 0 bases, leaving 12 bases between the germline ends. This chain's CDR3 is CASRYDGGSYEQYF. The CDR3 bases are TGTGCCAGCAGGTATGACGGTGGCTCCTACGAGCAGTACTTC.

This clonotype was recorded a few times. This sequence joins TRBV3-1 and TRBJ1-6; 9 nucleotides line up with TRBD1. Germline V gene data show CDR1 as LGHDT and CDR2 as YNNKEL (reference sequence). V trimming: 6 bases; J trimming: 9 bases; junction bases outside the gene matches: 6. CDR3 length equals 14 residues. The CDR3 here is CASSRTGEGSPLHF. The CDR3, as DNA: TGTGCCAGCAGTAGGACAGGGGAAGGTTCACCCCTCCACTTT.

This chain joins TRBV21-1 and TRBJ2-3. TRBV21-1 is deemed a pseudogene. This CDR3 comprises 15 residues. The CDR3 DNA follows: TGTGCCAGCAGCAATATACGACTCGGCACAGATACGCAGTATTTT. Protein product: CASSNIRLGTDTQYF.

This clonotype has just one count. The rearrangement links TRBV30 to TRBJ1-2; D gene uncertain. Germline CDR1 and CDR2: GTSNPN and SVGIG (reference sequence). The CDR3 consists of 9 residues. Trimming took 3 bases from V and 12 from J, leaving 8 bases between them. In DNA, the CDR3 is TGTGCCTGGAGCCCTCCCCACACCTTC. Protein: CAWSPPHTF.

The V gene is TRBV29-1, the J gene TRBJ2-7, with 8 bases aligning to TRBD1. V dropped 7 bases and J dropped 2; count of bases not matched to a gene: 7. Per germline, CDR1 SQVTM and CDR2 ANQGSEA. This CDR3 contains 13 residues. The CDR3 coding sequence is TGCAGCGCCTGGACAGGGACGACCTACGAGCAGTACTTC. It encodes CSAWTGTTYEQYF.

This clonotype has only a few counts. The chain combines TRBV27 with TRBJ2-5; possible D gene TRBD1, 5 bases. The CDR3 loop spans 18 amino acids. Germline CDR1 and CDR2: MNHEY and SMNVEV (reference sequence). The ends were cut back, 5 bases at V and 2 bases at J, with 24 bases in the middle. CDR3 region: CASSPRRGGALWQETQYF. DNA of the CDR3: TGTGCCAGCAGTCCTCGAAGGGGTGGGGCTCTTTGGCAAGAGACCCAGTACTTC.

This clonotype has only a few counts. The V call is TRBV7-2, the J call TRBJ1-2, with D uncertain. V was clipped by 5 bases and J by 8 bases, with 15 bases between them. In germline, CDR1 is SGHTA, CDR2 FQGNSA. The CDR3 runs to 13 residues. As DNA, the CDR3 is TGTGCCAGCAGCCCGCAAGAGGTCAAGGGCTACACCTTC. Protein sequence: CASSPQEVKGYTF. The full variable domain, with the rest looked up from reference TRBV7-2 and TRBJ1-2, is GAGVSQSPSNKVTEKGKDVELRCDPISGHTALYWYRQSLGQGLEFLIYFQGNSAPDKSGLPSDRFSAERTGGSVSTLTIQRTQQEDSAVYLCASSPQEVKGYTFGSGTRLTVV.

Ten or more counts support this clonotype. V usage is TRBV20-1 and J usage is TRBJ1-2; tentatively, D is TRBD1 (5 bases). The CDR3 covers 13 residues. V lost 1 base and J lost 4, with 10 bases in between. Germline V gene sequence: CDR1 DFQATT, CDR2 SNEGSKA (reference sequence). The CDR3 nucleotides are TGCAGTGCTAGAGTGGACAACCCCTATGGCTACACCTTC. It codes for CSARVDNPYGYTF.

This clonotype was detected only a few times. This chain joins TRBV6-2 or TRBV6-3 and TRBJ2-1; 8 nucleotides align to TRBD2. The length of the CDR3 is 16 residues. Germline CDR1 reads MNHEY; CDR2 reads SVGEGT. Unmatched junction bases numbered 12, after V lost 5 bases and J lost 6 bases. The CDR3 sequence is CASSDPSGYTVNEQFF. CDR3 nucleotides: TGTGCCAGCAGTGACCCTAGCGGGTACACGGTCAATGAGCAGTTCTTC.